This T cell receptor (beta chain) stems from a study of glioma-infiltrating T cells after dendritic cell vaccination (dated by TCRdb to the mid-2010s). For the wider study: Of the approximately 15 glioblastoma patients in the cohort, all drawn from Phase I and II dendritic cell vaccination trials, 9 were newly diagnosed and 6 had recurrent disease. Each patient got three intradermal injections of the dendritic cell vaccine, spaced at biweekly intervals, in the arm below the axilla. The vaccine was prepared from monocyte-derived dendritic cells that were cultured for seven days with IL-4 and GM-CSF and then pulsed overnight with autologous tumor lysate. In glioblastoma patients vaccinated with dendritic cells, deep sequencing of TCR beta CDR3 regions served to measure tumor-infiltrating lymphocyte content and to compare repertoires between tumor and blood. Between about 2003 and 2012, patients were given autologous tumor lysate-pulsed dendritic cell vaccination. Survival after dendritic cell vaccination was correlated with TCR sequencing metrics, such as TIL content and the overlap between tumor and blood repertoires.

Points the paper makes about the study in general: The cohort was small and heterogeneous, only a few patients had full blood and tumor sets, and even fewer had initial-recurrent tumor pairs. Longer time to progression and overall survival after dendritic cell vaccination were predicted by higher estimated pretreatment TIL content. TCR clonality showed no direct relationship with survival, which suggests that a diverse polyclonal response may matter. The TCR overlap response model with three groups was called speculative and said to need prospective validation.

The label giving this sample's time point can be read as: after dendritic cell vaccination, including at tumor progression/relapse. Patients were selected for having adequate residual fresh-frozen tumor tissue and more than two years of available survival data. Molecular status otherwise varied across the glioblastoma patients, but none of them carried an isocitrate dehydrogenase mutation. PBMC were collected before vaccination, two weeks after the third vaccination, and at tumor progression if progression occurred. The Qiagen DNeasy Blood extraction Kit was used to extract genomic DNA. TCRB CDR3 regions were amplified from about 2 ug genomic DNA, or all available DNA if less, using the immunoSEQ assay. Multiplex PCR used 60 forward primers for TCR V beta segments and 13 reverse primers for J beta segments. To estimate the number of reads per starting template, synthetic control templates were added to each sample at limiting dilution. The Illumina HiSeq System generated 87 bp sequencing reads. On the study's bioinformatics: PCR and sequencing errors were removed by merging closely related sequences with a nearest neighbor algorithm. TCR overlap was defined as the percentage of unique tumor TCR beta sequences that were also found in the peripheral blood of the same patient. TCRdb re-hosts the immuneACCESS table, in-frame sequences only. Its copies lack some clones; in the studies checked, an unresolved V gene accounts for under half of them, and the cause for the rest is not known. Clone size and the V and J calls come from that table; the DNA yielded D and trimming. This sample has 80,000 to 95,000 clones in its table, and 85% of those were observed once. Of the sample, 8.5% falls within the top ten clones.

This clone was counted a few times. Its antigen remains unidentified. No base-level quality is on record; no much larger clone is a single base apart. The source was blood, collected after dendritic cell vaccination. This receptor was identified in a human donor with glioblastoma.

The encoded CDR3 is CASSPKGGGTYNSPLHF. In nucleotides, the sequence is TGTGCCAGCAGTCCAAAGGGCGGGGGAACCTATAATTCACCCCTCCACTTT. Rearrangement joined TRBV25-1 to TRBJ1-6, with TRBD1 as a weak D call on 5 bases. V is shortened by 5 bases, J by 2 bases, and the region joining them spans 16 bases. The CDR3 spans 17 residues, from the cysteine through the phenylalanine. The read is trimmed to its CDR3 DNA, 51 bases read in frame from base 1. The germline V gene specifies MGHDK as CDR1 and SYGVNS as CDR2.